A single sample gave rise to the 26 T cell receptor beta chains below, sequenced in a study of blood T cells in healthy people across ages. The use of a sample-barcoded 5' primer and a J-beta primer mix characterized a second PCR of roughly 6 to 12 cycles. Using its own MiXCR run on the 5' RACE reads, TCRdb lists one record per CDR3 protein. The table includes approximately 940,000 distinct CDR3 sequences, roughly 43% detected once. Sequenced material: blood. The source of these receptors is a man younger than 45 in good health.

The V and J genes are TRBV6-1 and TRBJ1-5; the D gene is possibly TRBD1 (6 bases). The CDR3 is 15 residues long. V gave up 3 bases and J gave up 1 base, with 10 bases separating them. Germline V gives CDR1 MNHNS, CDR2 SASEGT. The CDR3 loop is CASSEPGGSNQPQHF. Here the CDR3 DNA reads TGTGCCAGCAGTGAGCCGGGGGGCAGCAATCAGCCCCAGCATTTT.

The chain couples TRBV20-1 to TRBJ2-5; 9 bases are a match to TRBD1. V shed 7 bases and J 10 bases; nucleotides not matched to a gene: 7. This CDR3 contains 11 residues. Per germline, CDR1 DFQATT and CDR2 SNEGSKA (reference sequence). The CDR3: CSVSTGGFQYF. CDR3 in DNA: TGCAGTGTTTCCACAGGGGGCTTCCAGTACTTC.

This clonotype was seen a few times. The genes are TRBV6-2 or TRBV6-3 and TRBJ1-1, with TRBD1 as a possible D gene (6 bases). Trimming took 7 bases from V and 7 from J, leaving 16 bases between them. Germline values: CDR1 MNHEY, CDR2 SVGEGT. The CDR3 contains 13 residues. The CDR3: CASTKPGHLEAFF. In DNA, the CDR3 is TGTGCCAGCACGAAGCCGGGACACCTTGAAGCTTTCTTT.

The CDR3 loop reads CASSQESVYNSPLHF. CDR3 DNA: TGTGCCAGCAGCCAAGAGTCAGTCTATAATTCACCCCTCCACTTT. V usage is TRBV3-1 and J usage is TRBJ1-6, with D unclear. V dropped 0 bases and J dropped 3 bases, with 6 bases sitting between them. This CDR3 is 15 amino acids long. Germline V CDR1 and CDR2: LGHDT, YNNKEL (reference sequence). Together with reference TRBV3-1 and TRBJ1-6, the CDR3 gives the full variable domain: DTAVSQTPKYLVTQMGNDKSIKCEQNLGHDTMYWYKQDSKKFLKIMFSYNNKELIINETVPNRFSPKSPDKAHLNLHINSLELGDSAVYFCASSQESVYNSPLHFGNGTRLTVT.

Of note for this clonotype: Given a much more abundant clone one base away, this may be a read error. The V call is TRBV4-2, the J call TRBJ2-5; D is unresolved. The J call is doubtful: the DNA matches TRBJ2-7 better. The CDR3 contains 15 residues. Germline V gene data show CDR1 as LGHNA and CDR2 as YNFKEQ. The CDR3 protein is CASSQGEGSSCEQYF. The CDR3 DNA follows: TGTGCCAGCAGCCAAGGGGAAGGCAGCTCCTGCGAGCAGTACTTC.

The CDR3 loop reads CASSLAAGGSTEAFF. Written as DNA, the CDR3 is TGCGCCAGCAGCTTGGCGGCAGGGGGGAGCACTGAAGCTTTCTTT. The gene calls are TRBV5-1 and TRBJ1-1; 7 bases line up with TRBD1. V was clipped by 0 bases and J by 4 bases; unmatched bases: 6. The CDR3 sequence is 15 residues long. In germline, CDR1 is SGHRS, CDR2 YFSETQ.

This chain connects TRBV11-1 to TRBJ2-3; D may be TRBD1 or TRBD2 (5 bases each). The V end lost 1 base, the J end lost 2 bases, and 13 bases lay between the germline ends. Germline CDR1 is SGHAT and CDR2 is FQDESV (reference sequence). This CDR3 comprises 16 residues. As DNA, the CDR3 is TGTGCCAGCAGCTTAGAAGGCATGGGACCCACAGATACGCAGTATTTT. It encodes CASSLEGMGPTDTQYF.

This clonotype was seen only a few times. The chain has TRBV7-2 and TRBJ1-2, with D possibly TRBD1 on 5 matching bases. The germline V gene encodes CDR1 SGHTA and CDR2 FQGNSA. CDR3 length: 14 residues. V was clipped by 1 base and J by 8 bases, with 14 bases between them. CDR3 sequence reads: CASSLGWAGKGYTF. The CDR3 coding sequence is TGTGCCAGCAGCTTAGGATGGGCAGGGAAAGGCTACACCTTC.

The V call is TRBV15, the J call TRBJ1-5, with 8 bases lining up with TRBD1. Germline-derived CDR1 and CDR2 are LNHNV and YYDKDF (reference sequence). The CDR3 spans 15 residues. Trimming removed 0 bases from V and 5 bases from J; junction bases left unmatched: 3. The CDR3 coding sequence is TGTGCCACCAGCAGAGACAGGGGGCGAGATCAGCCCCAGCATTTT. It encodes CATSRDRGRDQPQHF.

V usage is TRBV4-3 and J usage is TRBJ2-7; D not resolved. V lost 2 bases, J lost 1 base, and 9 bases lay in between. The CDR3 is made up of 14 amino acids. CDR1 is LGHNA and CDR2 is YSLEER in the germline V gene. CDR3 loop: CASSQTVGSYEQYF. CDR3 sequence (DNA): TGCGCCAGCAGCCAAACGGTGGGTTCCTACGAGCAGTACTTC.

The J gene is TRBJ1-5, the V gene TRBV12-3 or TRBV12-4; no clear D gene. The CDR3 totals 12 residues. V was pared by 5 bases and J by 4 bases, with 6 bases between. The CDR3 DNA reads TGTGCCAGCAGTAGTACAAATCAGCCCCAGCATTTT. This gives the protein CASSSTNQPQHF.

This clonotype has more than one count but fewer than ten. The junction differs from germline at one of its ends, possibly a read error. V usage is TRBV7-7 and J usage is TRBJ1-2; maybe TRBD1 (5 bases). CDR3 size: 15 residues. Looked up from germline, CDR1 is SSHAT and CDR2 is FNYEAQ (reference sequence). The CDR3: CASSLSLQGDYGYTF. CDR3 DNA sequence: TGTGCTAGCAGCTTAAGTTTGCAGGGTGACTATGGCTACACCTTC.

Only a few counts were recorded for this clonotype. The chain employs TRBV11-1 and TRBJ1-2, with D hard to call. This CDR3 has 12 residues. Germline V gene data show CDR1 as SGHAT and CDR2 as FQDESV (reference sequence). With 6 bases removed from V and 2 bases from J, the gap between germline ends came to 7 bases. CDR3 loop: CASSKENYGYTF. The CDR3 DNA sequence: TGTGCCAGCAGTAAGGAGAACTATGGCTACACCTTC. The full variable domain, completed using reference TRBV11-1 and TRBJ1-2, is EAEVAQSPRYKITEKSQAVAFWCDPISGHATLYWYRQILGQGPELLVQFQDESVVDDSQLPKDRFSAERLKGVDSTLKIQPAELGDSAMYLCASSKENYGYTFGSGTRLTVV.

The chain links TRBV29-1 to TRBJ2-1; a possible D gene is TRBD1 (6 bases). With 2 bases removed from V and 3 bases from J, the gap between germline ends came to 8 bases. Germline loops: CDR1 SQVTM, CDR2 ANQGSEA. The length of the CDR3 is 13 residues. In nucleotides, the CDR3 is TGCAGCGTTGAAATGGACAGCTACAATGAGCAGTTCTTC. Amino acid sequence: CSVEMDSYNEQFF.

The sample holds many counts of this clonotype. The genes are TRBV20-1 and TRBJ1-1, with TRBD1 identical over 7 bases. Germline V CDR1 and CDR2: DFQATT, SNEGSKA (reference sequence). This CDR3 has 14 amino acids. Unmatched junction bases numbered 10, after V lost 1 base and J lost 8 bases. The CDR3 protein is CSARATKDRQEAFF. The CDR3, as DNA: TGCAGTGCTAGAGCAACCAAGGACAGGCAAGAAGCTTTCTTT.

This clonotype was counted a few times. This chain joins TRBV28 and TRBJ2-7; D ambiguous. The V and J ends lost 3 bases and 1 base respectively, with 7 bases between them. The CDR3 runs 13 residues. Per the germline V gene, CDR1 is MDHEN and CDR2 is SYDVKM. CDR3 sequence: CASSLFSSYEQYF. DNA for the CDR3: TGTGCCAGCAGTTTGTTCTCTTCCTACGAGCAGTACTTC. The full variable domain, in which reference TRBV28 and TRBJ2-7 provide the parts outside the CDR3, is DVKVTQSSRYLVKRTGEKVFLECVQDMDHENMFWYRQDPGLGLRLIYFSYDVKMKEKGDIPEGYSVSREKKERFSLILESASTNQTSMYLCASSLFSSYEQYFGPGTRLTVT.

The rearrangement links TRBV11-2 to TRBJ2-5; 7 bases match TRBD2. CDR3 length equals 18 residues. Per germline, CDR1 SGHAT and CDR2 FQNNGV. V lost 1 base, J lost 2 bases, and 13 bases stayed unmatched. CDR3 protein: CASSLALRSASGQETQYF. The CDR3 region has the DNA TGTGCCAGCAGCTTAGCCCTACGGTCTGCTAGCGGACAAGAGACCCAGTACTTC.

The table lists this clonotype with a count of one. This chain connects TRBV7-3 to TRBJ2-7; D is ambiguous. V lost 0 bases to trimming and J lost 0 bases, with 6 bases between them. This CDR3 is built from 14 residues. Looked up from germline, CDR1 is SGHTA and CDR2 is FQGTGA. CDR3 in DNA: TGTGCCAGCAGCTTAACGCCCAGCTCCTACGAGCAGTACTTC. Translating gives CASSLTPSSYEQYF.

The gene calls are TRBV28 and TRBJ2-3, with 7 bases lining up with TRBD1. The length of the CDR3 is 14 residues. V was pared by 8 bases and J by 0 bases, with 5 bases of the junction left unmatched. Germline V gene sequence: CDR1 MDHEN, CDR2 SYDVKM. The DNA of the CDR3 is TGTGCCAGCGGAGCAGGGGGTAGCACAGATACGCAGTATTTT. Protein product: CASGAGGSTDTQYF.

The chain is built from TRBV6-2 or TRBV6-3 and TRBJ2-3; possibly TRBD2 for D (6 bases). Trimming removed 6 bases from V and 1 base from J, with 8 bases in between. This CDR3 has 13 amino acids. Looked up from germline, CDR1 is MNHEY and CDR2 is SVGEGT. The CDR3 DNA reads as TGTGCCAGCAGAGGGACTCGCACAGATACGCAGTATTTT. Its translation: CASRGTRTDTQYF.

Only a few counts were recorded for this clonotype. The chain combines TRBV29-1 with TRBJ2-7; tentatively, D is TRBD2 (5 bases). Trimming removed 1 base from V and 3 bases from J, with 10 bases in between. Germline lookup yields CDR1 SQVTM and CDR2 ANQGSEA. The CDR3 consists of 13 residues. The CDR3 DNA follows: TGCAGCGTTGAAGGCGCACGGGGCTACGAGCAGTACTTC. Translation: CSVEGARGYEQYF.

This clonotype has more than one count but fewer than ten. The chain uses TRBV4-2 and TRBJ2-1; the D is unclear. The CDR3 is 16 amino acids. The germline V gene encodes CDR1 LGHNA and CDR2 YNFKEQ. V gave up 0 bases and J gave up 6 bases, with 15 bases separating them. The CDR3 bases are TGTGCCAGCAGCCAAGAAGTCGCATCGACGGGCAATGAGCAGTTCTTC. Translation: CASSQEVASTGNEQFF.

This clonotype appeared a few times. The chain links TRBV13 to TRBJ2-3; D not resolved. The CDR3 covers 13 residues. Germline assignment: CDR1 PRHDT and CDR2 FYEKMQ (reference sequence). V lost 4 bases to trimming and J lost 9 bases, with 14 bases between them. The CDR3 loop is CASSYARMGTQYF. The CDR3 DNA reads TGTGCCAGCAGCTATGCTAGGATGGGGACGCAGTATTTT.

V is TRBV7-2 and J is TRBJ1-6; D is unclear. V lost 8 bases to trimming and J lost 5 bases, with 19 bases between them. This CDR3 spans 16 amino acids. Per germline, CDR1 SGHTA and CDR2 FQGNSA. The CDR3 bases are TGTGCCAGCCAAAGCTTAGATAGGCGTAATAATTCACCCCTCCACTTT. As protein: CASQSLDRRNNSPLHF. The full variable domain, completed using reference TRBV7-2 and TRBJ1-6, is GAGVSQSPSNKVTEKGKDVELRCDPISGHTALYWYRQSLGQGLEFLIYFQGNSAPDKSGLPSDRFSAERTGGSVSTLTIQRTQQEDSAVYLCASQSLDRRNNSPLHFGNGTRLTVT.

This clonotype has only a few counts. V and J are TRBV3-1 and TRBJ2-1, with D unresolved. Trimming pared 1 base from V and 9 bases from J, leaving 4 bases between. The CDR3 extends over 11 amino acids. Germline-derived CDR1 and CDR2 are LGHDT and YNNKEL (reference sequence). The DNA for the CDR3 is TGTGCCAGCAGCCAAGCAGGTGAGCAGTTCTTC. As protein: CASSQAGEQFF.

CDR3 nucleotide sequence: TGTGCCAGCAGCTGGGACAGCGTCGGAAACACCATATATTTT. This sequence encodes CASSWDSVGNTIYF. The V call is TRBV7-9, the J call TRBJ1-3; 7 nucleotides align to TRBD1. Germline V gene lookup returns CDR1 SEHNR and CDR2 FQNEAQ (reference sequence). The CDR3 runs to 14 residues. Trimming at V came to 4 bases and at J to 4 bases, leaving 4 bases not matched to a gene.